These 29 T cell receptor gamma chains share one sample of origin, sequenced in a study of gamma-delta chains in newborns, infants, children. TCRdb made new clone calls on the reads using CATT. The sample lists 850 to 1,400 gamma-chain clones, about 43% occurring once. The material sequenced was blood. Receptors originate from a child who was a newborn, infant or young child, either healthy, febrile or measles-vaccinated (not recorded which).

No J gene call was made, and the V gene is TRGV9. The length of the CDR3 is 15 residues. Germline assignment: CDR1 GITISATS and CDR2 ISYDGTV (reference sequence). CDR3 region: CALWEVRMGKEIKVF. CDR3 coding DNA: TGTGCCTTGTGGGAGGTTCGGATGGGCAAAGAAATAAAGGTATTT.

This clone was detected a few times. The chain couples TRGV9 to TRGJP. No J gene is reported in TCRdb; it was inferred here by comparing the DNA with germline. V was clipped by 3 bases and J by 3 bases; unmatched bases: 5. The CDR3 length is 17 residues. Germline CDR1 is GITISATS and CDR2 is ISYDGTV (reference sequence). The CDR3 loop is CALWEPLQELGKKIKVF. CDR3 sequence (DNA): TGTGCCTTGTGGGAGCCTTTGCAAGAGTTGGGCAAAAAAATCAAGGTATTT.

This clone was counted a few times. CDR3 sequence reads: CATWDEGYKKLF. The DNA of the CDR3 is TGTGCCACCTGGGACGAAGGATATAAGAAACTCTTT. The chain recombines TRGV2 with TRGJ1 or TRGJ2. TCRdb is silent on the J gene; assignment here came from matching the DNA to germline. Looked up from germline, CDR1 is EGSNGY and CDR2 is YDSYNSKV. With V trimmed by 2 bases and J by 7 bases, 5 bases remained unmatched. The CDR3 consists of 12 residues.

This sequence joins TRGV9 and TRGJP. Assignment of the J gene here rests on matching the DNA to germline, because TCRdb gives none. CDR1 and CDR2 (germline): GITISATS, ISYDGTV (reference sequence). The CDR3 has 19 residues. Germline trimming cut 1 base from V and 4 bases from J; bases unmatched to any gene: 10. The CDR3 nucleotides are TGTGCCTTGTGGGAGGTTCGGGACCCCCAAGAGTTGGGCAAAAAAATCAAGGTATTT. Its protein is CALWEVRDPQELGKKIKVF.

This clone has only a few counts. This chain links TRGV9 with TRGJ1 or TRGJ2. In the absence of a J gene in TCRdb, the DNA was matched to germline to assign it here. J lost 2 bases, V lost 2 bases, and 3 bases had no gene match. Per the germline V gene, CDR1 is GITISATS and CDR2 is ISYDGTV (reference sequence). The CDR3 has 13 residues. The CDR3 DNA sequence: TGTGCCTTGTGGGAGGGCTATTATTATAAGAAACTCTTT. This gives the protein CALWEGYYYKKLF.

A word on this clone: It differs at one base from a far larger clone, so likely a read error. The V and J genes are TRGV9 and TRGJP. TCRdb carries no J gene annotation; the J gene was assigned here by matching the DNA with germline. Germline CDR1 and CDR2: GITISATS and ISYDGTV (reference sequence). The CDR3 is 15 amino acids. The CDR3 spells CTLWEQELGKKIKVF. In DNA, the CDR3 is TGTACCTTGTGGGAGCAAGAGTTGGGCAAAAAAATCAAGGTATTT.

This clone was picked up a small number of times. The chain uses TRGV9 and TRGJP. TCRdb records no J gene; here it was assigned by comparing the DNA to germline. With 5 bases clipped from V and 5 bases from J, the junction kept 3 bases outside the gene matches. The CDR3 length is 15 residues. Germline lookup yields CDR1 GITISATS and CDR2 ISYDGTV (reference sequence). CDR3 sequence (DNA): TGTGCCTTGTGGGCGAAAGAGTTGGGCAAAAAAATCAAGGTATTT. Its translation: CALWAKELGKKIKVF.

As to this clone: The junction differs from germline at one of its ends, possibly a read error. The rearrangement links TRGV9 to TRGJP. TCRdb is silent on the J gene; assignment here came from matching the DNA to germline. The germline CDR1 and CDR2 sequences are GITISATS and ISYDGTV (reference sequence). The CDR3 has 17 amino acids. The CDR3, as DNA: TGTGCCTTGTGGGAGGTGCACCAAGAGTGGGGCAAAAAAATCAAGGTATTT. As protein: CALWEVHQEWGKKIKVF.

This chain connects TRGV9 to TRGJP. In the absence of a J gene in TCRdb, the DNA was matched to germline to assign it here. Germline CDR1 and CDR2: GITISATS and ISYDGTV (reference sequence). Germline trimming cut 4 bases from V and 8 bases from J; bases unmatched to any gene: 5. The CDR3 extends over 15 amino acids. CDR3 in DNA: TGTGCCTTGTGGGACAAAAAGTTGGGCAAAAAAATCAAGGTATTT. As protein: CALWDKKLGKKIKVF.

The V gene is TRGV9, the J gene TRGJP. Germline lookup yields CDR1 GITISATS and CDR2 ISYDGTV (reference sequence). J lost 6 bases, V lost 7 bases, and 6 bases had no gene match. The CDR3 contains 15 residues. The CDR3 here is CALCAPELGKKIKVF. CDR3 coding DNA: TGTGCCTTGTGTGCCCCAGAGTTGGGCAAAAAAATCAAGGTATTT.

This chain connects TRGV2 to TRGJ1 or TRGJ2. TCRdb records no J gene; here it was assigned by comparing the DNA to germline. Germline V CDR1 and CDR2: EGSNGY, YDSYNSKV. The CDR3 is 13 amino acids. The junction had 6 bases not matched to a gene; V was cut back by 0 bases and J by 7 bases. This CDR3 is CATWDGPEYKKLF. CDR3 sequence (DNA): TGTGCCACCTGGGACGGGCCAGAGTATAAGAAACTCTTT.

This chain joins TRGV9 and TRGJ1 or TRGJ2. TCRdb records no J gene; here it was assigned by comparing the DNA to germline. This CDR3 region has 14 residues. Germline-derived CDR1 and CDR2 are GITISATS and ISYDGTV (reference sequence). V lost 2 bases and J lost 2; bases outside the gene matches: 6. DNA of the CDR3: TGTGCCTTGTGGGAGGACCAGCATTATTATAAGAAACTCTTT. Protein: CALWEDQHYYKKLF.

V usage is TRGV9 and J usage is TRGJ1 or TRGJ2. The J gene, not given by TCRdb, was assigned here from a germline match of the nucleotide sequence. CDR3 length: 13 residues. The trim removed 0 bases at V and 2 bases at J, leaving 1 base unmatched. The germline V gene has CDR1 GITISATS and CDR2 ISYDGTV (reference sequence). CDR3 sequence (DNA): TGTGCCTTGTGGGAGGTGTATTATTATAAGAAACTCTTT. It specifies CALWEVYYYKKLF.

Worth noting for this clone: A much larger clone lies one base from this, so it may be a read error. The chain uses TRGV9 and TRGJ1 or TRGJ2. The J gene, not given by TCRdb, was assigned here from a germline match of the nucleotide sequence. The CDR3 extends over 11 amino acids. The V segment lost 0 bases and the J segment 12 bases; nucleotides outside the gene matches: 5. CDR1 and CDR2 (germline): GITISATS, ISYDGTV (reference sequence). The CDR3 protein is CALWEVMRKLF. The CDR3 DNA reads as TGTGCCTTGTGGGAGGTGATGAGGAAACTCTTT.

Only one count was recorded for this clone. Other nucleotide sequences from this sample produce the same CDR3. The V gene is listed as TRGV9; no J gene was called. CDR3 length: 17 residues. From germline, CDR1 is GITISATS and CDR2 ISYDGTV (reference sequence). CDR3 sequence (DNA): TGTGCCTTGTGGGAGGTGCGTAGAGAGTTGGGCAAAAAAATAAAGGTATTT. The encoded protein is CALWEVRRELGKKIKVF.

This clone has just a few counts. The chain employs TRGV9 and TRGJ1 or TRGJ2. No J segment appears in TCRdb, so it was assigned here by matching the sequence to germline. The J segment lost 2 bases and the V segment lost 3 bases, leaving 7 bases of the junction unmatched. CDR3 length: 14 amino acids. Germline lookup yields CDR1 GITISATS and CDR2 ISYDGTV (reference sequence). The CDR3 DNA is TGTGCCTTGTGGGAGCCACTCGATTATTATAAGAAACTCTTT. Translated, it gives CALWEPLDYYKKLF.

The J gene is TRGJP, the V gene TRGV9. No J gene is reported in TCRdb; it was inferred here by comparing the DNA with germline. V lost 6 bases to trimming and J lost 9 bases; unmatched junction nucleotides: 5. CDR3 length: 14 residues. CDR1 and CDR2 from the germline V gene are GITISATS and ISYDGTV (reference sequence). This CDR3 is CALWLTLGKKIKVF. CDR3 nucleotide sequence: TGTGCCTTGTGGTTGACGTTGGGCAAAAAAATCAAGGTATTT.

The chain combines TRGV9 with TRGJP. The J gene, missing from TCRdb, was assigned here through DNA to germline matching. This CDR3 is 17 amino acids long. The germline CDR1 and CDR2 sequences are GITISATS and ISYDGTV (reference sequence). Germline trimming cut 2 bases from V and 7 bases from J; bases unmatched to any gene: 8. The DNA for the CDR3 is TGTGCCTTGTGGGAGGCGGACGACGAGTTGGGCAAAAAAATCAAGGTATTT. It specifies CALWEADDELGKKIKVF.

Details on this clone: Sequence at one end of the junction differs from germline and may be a read error. This same CDR3 is encoded by further DNA sequences in the sample. The rearrangement uses TRGV2 and TRGJ1 or TRGJ2. The J gene, absent from TCRdb, was called here by matching the DNA to germline. The CDR3 has 14 amino acids. Germline V CDR1 and CDR2: EGSNGY, YDSYNSKV. CDR3 loop: CATWDGPEYYKKLF. The CDR3 DNA is TGCGCCACCTGGGACGGGCCGGAGTATTATAAGAAACTCTTT.

The rearrangement uses TRGV9 and TRGJP. Because TCRdb records no J gene, it was assigned here through a match of the DNA to germline. Per the germline V gene, CDR1 is GITISATS and CDR2 is ISYDGTV (reference sequence). The CDR3 is made up of 16 amino acids. Germline trimming cut 3 bases from V and 7 bases from J; bases unmatched to any gene: 6. The CDR3 nucleotides are TGTGCCTTGTGGGAGAAGGGGGAGTTGGGCAAAAAAATCAAGGTATTT. This encodes CALWEKGELGKKIKVF.

As for this clone: The same CDR3 is also encoded by other DNA sequences in this sample. The rearrangement uses TRGV9 and TRGJP. The J gene was missing in TCRdb and was found by matching the end of the DNA to germline. V shed 1 base and J 5 bases; nucleotides not matched to a gene: 2. Germline V lookup: CDR1 GITISATS, CDR2 ISYDGTV (reference sequence). The CDR3 sequence is 16 residues long. The CDR3 sequence is CALWEVEELGKKIKVF. DNA for the CDR3: TGTGCCTTGTGGGAGGTAGAAGAGTTGGGCAAAAAAATCAAGGTATTT.

The CDR3 DNA reads as TGTGCCTTGTGGGAGAAAAAGCAAGAGTTGGGCAAAAAAATCAAGGTATTT. Amino acid sequence: CALWEKKQELGKKIKVF. The V gene is TRGV9, the J gene TRGJP. Because TCRdb records no J gene, it was assigned here through a match of the DNA to germline. The V and J ends lost 3 bases and 3 bases, in that order; junction bases with no gene match: 5. CDR1 GITISATS and CDR2 ISYDGTV come from the germline V gene (reference sequence). The CDR3 has 17 residues.

This clone was detected only once. The V gene corresponds to TRGV9; no J gene was called. The CDR3 has 11 amino acids. Germline V lookup: CDR1 GITISATS, CDR2 ISYDGTV (reference sequence). The chain's CDR3 is CALWEDYNKLF. The CDR3 nucleotides are TGTGCCTTGTGGGAAGACTATAACAAACTCTTT.

The V and J genes are TRGV5 and TRGJ1 or TRGJ2. The J gene is not listed in TCRdb, so it was assigned here from a DNA match to germline. The germline CDR1 and CDR2 sequences are VINAFY and YDVSNSKD. V was pared by 1 base and J by 0 bases, with 12 bases of the junction left unmatched. There are 17 residues in the CDR3. The CDR3 DNA follows: TGTGCCACCTGGGACAGCTCCCCCTTCAAGAATTATTATAAGAAACTCTTT. As protein: CATWDSSPFKNYYKKLF.

The rearrangement links TRGV9 to TRGJP. The J gene, not given by TCRdb, was assigned here from a germline match of the nucleotide sequence. Per germline, CDR1 GITISATS and CDR2 ISYDGTV (reference sequence). This CDR3 has 16 amino acids. V shed 3 bases, J shed 3 bases, and the junction held 2 bases outside the gene matches. The DNA for the CDR3 is TGTGCCTTGTGGGAGTCGCAAGAGTTGGGCAAAAAAATCAAGGTATTT. It encodes CALWESQELGKKIKVF.

There are a few counts of this clone. The same CDR3 is also encoded by other DNA sequences in this sample. The V call is TRGV9, the J call TRGJP. The J gene, not given by TCRdb, was assigned here from a germline match of the nucleotide sequence. The ends lost 0 bases at V and 4 bases at J; junction bases unmatched: 3. This CDR3 is 17 amino acids long. The germline gives CDR1 GITISATS, CDR2 ISYDGTV (reference sequence). DNA of the CDR3: TGTGCCTTGTGGGAGGTGCACCAAGAGTTGGGCAAAAAAATCAAGGTATTT. Translating gives CALWEVHQELGKKIKVF.

This sequence joins TRGV9 and TRGJP. The J gene was missing in TCRdb and was found by matching the end of the DNA to germline. The germline gives CDR1 GITISATS, CDR2 ISYDGTV (reference sequence). Trimming at V came to 4 bases and at J to 12 bases, leaving 9 bases not matched to a gene. The CDR3 covers 15 residues. The CDR3 region is CALWDRGGGKKIKVF. The DNA for the CDR3 is TGTGCCTTGTGGGATCGCGGGGGGGGCAAAAAAATCAAGGTATTT.

The chain couples TRGV9 to TRGJ1 or TRGJ2. TCRdb offers no J gene call, so here the DNA was matched to germline to obtain one. V shed 2 bases, J shed 3 bases, and the junction held 4 bases outside the gene matches. Germline CDR1 GITISATS, CDR2 ISYDGTV (reference sequence). CDR3 length equals 13 residues. The CDR3 is CALWEDRYYKKLF. The DNA of the CDR3 is TGTGCCTTGTGGGAGGACCGTTATTATAAGAAACTCTTT.

Note on this clone: Mismatch with germline at one junction end may stem from a read error. The rearrangement joins TRGV9 to TRGJP. No J gene was available from TCRdb, and it was assigned here by a germline match of the DNA. CDR1 is GITISATS, CDR2 ISYDGTV, per germline (reference sequence). The CDR3 loop spans 15 amino acids. In DNA form, the CDR3 reads TGTGCCTTGTGGGGGGTGGAGTTGGGCAAAAAAATCAAGGTATTT. Its protein product is CALWGVELGKKIKVF.